The TCR beta chain under discussion was sequenced for a study of OX40 agonist ivuxolimab in advanced cancers. Study background: From roughly 20 to 90 years was the age range, with a mean of around 56 years, and around 80% were male. Findings and caveats of the study: Some of the lowest clonal expansion was seen in partial responders at 0.1-3.0 mg/kg.

Cycle 7 day 1, cycle 4 day 1, and baseline were the timepoints at which blood was sampled. Sequencing used immunoSEQ multiplex PCR; TCRdb keeps in-frame clones, though not all of them. This sample yields 61,000 or so clones, of which around 83% are seen a single time; roughly 1.1% belongs to the top ten. The CDR3 covers 15 residues. Germline CDR1 is MNHEY and CDR2 is SVGAGI. V was pared by 6 bases and J by 0 bases, with 12 bases between. Notes on this clone: Antigen unknown.

The chain carries TRBV6-5 and TRBJ1-3, with D tentatively TRBD1 (5 bases). This clonotype was obtained from an adult with an advanced solid tumor such as melanoma, head and neck, liver or kidney cancer. The specimen was CD4+ or CD8+ T cells sorted from blood, collected in a trial of the OX40 agonist ivuxolimab. CDR3 sequence: CASRQDRSSGNTIYF. The CDR3 coding sequence is TGTGCCAGCAGACAGGACCGTAGCTCTGGAAACACCATATATTTT.